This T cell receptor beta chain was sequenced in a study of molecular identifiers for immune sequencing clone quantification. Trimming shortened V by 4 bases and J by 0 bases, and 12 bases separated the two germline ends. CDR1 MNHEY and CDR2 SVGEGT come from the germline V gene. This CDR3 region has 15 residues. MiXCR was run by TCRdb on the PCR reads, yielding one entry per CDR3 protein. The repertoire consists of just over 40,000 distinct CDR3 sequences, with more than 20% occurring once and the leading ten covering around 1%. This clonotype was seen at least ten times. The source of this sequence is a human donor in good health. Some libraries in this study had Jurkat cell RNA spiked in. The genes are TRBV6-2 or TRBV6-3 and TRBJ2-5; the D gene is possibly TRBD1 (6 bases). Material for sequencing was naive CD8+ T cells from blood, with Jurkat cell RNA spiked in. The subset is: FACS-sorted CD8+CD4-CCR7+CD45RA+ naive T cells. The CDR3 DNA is TGTGCCAGCAGTTCTCAGGGGCCCGACCAAGAGACCCAGTACTTC. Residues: CASSSQGPDQETQYF.